Listed here are 19 T cell receptor beta chains from one sample, sequenced in a study of T cells after yellow fever vaccination. TCRdb reprocessed the 5' RACE reads with MiXCR, giving one entry per CDR3 protein. The sample shows 250,000 or so distinct CDR3 sequences, over 3% of them seen only once. Sequencing used PBMCs, obtained 15 days after the yellow fever booster vaccination. These receptor sequences come from a man younger than 35 who received the YFV17D yellow fever vaccine.

This clonotype was observed at least ten times. The rearrangement links TRBV7-8 to TRBJ2-3; D could derive from TRBD1 or TRBD2 (5 bases each). Trimming stripped 0 bases from V and 12 bases from J, with 16 bases between. Germline CDR1 and CDR2: SGHVS and FQNEAQ. The CDR3 spans 14 residues. The DNA for the CDR3 is TGTGCCAGCAGCTTAGCAGGGACGGAGAGGCCTCAGTATTTT. Translation gives CASSLAGTERPQYF.

This clonotype was observed at least ten times. This chain uses TRBV7-9 with TRBJ1-1, with D perhaps TRBD1 (6 bases). This CDR3 has 14 residues. Trimming removed 3 bases from V and 1 base from J, with 9 bases in between. In germline, CDR1 is SEHNR, CDR2 FQNEAQ (reference sequence). This CDR3 is CASSFTGRNTEAFF. The DNA for the CDR3 is TGTGCCAGCAGCTTTACAGGGCGGAACACTGAAGCTTTCTTT.

This clonotype was seen repeatedly, ten times or more. The chain is built from TRBV11-3 and TRBJ2-3, with D unresolved. With 0 bases removed from V and 3 bases from J, the gap between germline ends came to 7 bases. The germline CDR1 and CDR2 sequences are SGHNT and YENEEA. The CDR3 contains 14 residues. CDR3 amino acids: CASSLDRSTDTQYF. Written as DNA, the CDR3 is TGTGCCAGCAGCTTAGATAGGTCAACAGATACGCAGTATTTT.

Ten or more counts support this clonotype. The J gene is TRBJ1-3, the V gene TRBV12-3 or TRBV12-4; TRBD1 is a possible D gene (5 bases). Trimming pared 7 bases from V and 0 bases from J, leaving 13 bases between. This CDR3 comprises 15 residues. CDR3 sequence (DNA): TGTGCCAGCATCACACGAAGGGGCTCTGGAAACACCATATATTTT. Its translation is CASITRRGSGNTIYF.

Ten or more counts support this clonotype. The chain recombines TRBV20-1 with TRBJ2-3; D not resolved. With 0 bases removed from V and 4 bases from J, the gap between germline ends came to 8 bases. CDR1 DFQATT and CDR2 SNEGSKA come from the germline V gene (reference sequence). The CDR3 loop spans 13 amino acids. The CDR3 reads CSARDPRSDTQYF. Written as DNA, the CDR3 is TGCAGTGCTAGAGATCCCAGATCAGATACGCAGTATTTT.

This clonotype was detected many times. The V and J genes are TRBV23-1 and TRBJ1-5; D is possibly TRBD1 (5 bases). TRBV23-1 is sorted into the ORF group, with uncertain function. The CDR3 has 14 residues. The ends were cut back, 8 bases at V and 2 bases at J, with 13 bases in the middle. The CDR3 bases are TGCGCCAGCCCCCGAGGGGAAGGCAATCAGCCCCAGCATTTT. It is translated as CASPRGEGNQPQHF.

This clonotype showed up many times. This chain connects TRBV5-1 to TRBJ2-5; no firm D call. The CDR3 consists of 15 residues. Germline V gene data show CDR1 as SGHRS and CDR2 as YFSETQ. V was cut by 0 bases and J by 5 bases, with 14 bases left in between. The CDR3 DNA is TGCGCCAGCAGCTTGGCAGGCCATAGAATGGAGACCCAGTACTTC. Amino acids: CASSLAGHRMETQYF.

This clonotype was picked up many times. CDR3 loop: CASSQDSAGPWNTEAFF. CDR3 nucleotide sequence: TGTGCCAGCAGCCAAGATTCGGCAGGCCCATGGAACACTGAAGCTTTCTTT. The chain combines TRBV3-1 with TRBJ1-1, with D uncertain. CDR1 is LGHDT and CDR2 is YNNKEL in the germline V gene (reference sequence). The CDR3 consists of 17 residues. The V end lost 0 bases, the J end lost 1 base, and 15 bases lay between the germline ends.

The V call is TRBV2, the J call TRBJ1-1; 7 nucleotides align to TRBD1. Germline V gives CDR1 SNHLY, CDR2 FYNNEI. After removal of 2 bases from V and 5 bases from J, the junction contained 8 bases not matched to a gene. The CDR3 contains 15 residues. CDR3 amino acids: CASSEIPGGETEAFF. The CDR3 DNA sequence: TGTGCCAGCAGTGAAATTCCAGGGGGGGAGACTGAAGCTTTCTTT.

The sample holds many counts of this clonotype. V usage is TRBV24-1 and J usage is TRBJ2-3, with D tentatively TRBD1 (6 bases). CDR1 is KGHDR and CDR2 is SFDVKD in the germline V gene. CDR3 length equals 14 residues. V was pared by 4 bases and J by 1 base, with 8 bases between. The CDR3 nucleotides read TGTGCCACCAGTGAGGCAGGGGGCACAGATACGCAGTATTTT. Its protein is CATSEAGGTDTQYF.

This clonotype was detected ten times or more. The chain has TRBV5-1 and TRBJ2-1; TRBD1 might be the D (5 bases). The V end was cut by 2 bases, the J end by 5 bases, with 11 bases between. CDR1 and CDR2 (germline): SGHRS, YFSETQ. The CDR3 is 14 residues long. In DNA form, the CDR3 reads TGCGCCAGCAGCTTAACAGGCCCTAACAATGAGCAGTTCTTC. This translates into CASSLTGPNNEQFF. Full variable domain (outside the CDR3, taken from reference TRBV5-1 and TRBJ2-1): KAGVTQTPRYLIKTRGQQVTLSCSPISGHRSVSWYQQTPGQGLQFLFEYFSETQRNKGNFPGRFSGRQFSNSRSEMNVSTLELGDSALYLCASSLTGPNNEQFFGPGTRLTVL.

This clonotype was seen repeatedly, ten times or more. The chain has TRBV5-6 and TRBJ1-2, with TRBD1 identical over 8 bases. Germline values: CDR1 SGHDT, CDR2 YYEEEE. Trimming took 4 bases from V and 4 from J; bases not matched to a gene: 9. The CDR3 is made up of 15 amino acids. CDR3 DNA: TGTGCCAGCAGCCACGGACAGGGCTGGGGCTATGGCTACACCTTC. This sequence encodes CASSHGQGWGYGYTF.

This clonotype occurred many times. The rearrangement joins TRBV5-8 to TRBJ1-5; a weak D match, TRBD1 (5 bases). CDR1 and CDR2 (germline): SGHTS, YDEGEE. This CDR3 has 16 amino acids. V lost 2 bases to trimming and J lost 2 bases, with 14 bases between them. CDR3 in amino acids: CASSLWAGIGNQPQHF. CDR3 bases: TGTGCCAGCAGCTTATGGGCAGGGATAGGCAATCAGCCCCAGCATTTT.

This clonotype occurred many times. The rearrangement joins TRBV27 to TRBJ2-7; the D is unclear. Trimming took 6 bases from V and 5 from J, leaving 8 bases between them. Looked up from germline, CDR1 is MNHEY and CDR2 is SMNVEV (reference sequence). The CDR3 is made up of 11 amino acids. CDR3 in amino acids: CASSLGNEQYF. In DNA form, the CDR3 reads TGTGCCAGCAGCCTGGGGAACGAGCAGTACTTC.

This clonotype was detected ten times or more. V usage is TRBV7-2 and J usage is TRBJ1-3, with D unresolved. Germline V gene data show CDR1 as SGHTA and CDR2 as FQGNSA. V gave up 5 bases and J gave up 4 bases, with 9 bases separating them. The CDR3 runs to 13 residues. For the CDR3, the DNA is TGTGCCAGCAGCCCGGTTTGGGGAAACACCATATATTTT. Translating it yields CASSPVWGNTIYF.

The table lists this clonotype with many counts. This rearrangement joins TRBV7-2 to TRBJ1-5; D call uncertain. Germline V gene lookup returns CDR1 SGHTA and CDR2 FQGNSA. Trimming shortened V by 1 base and J by 4 bases, and 5 bases separated the two germline ends. This CDR3 has 13 amino acids. Here the CDR3 DNA reads TGTGCCAGCAGCTTAGACCAAAATCAGCCCCAGCATTTT. Translated, it gives CASSLDQNQPQHF. The full variable domain, rest sourced from reference TRBV7-2 and TRBJ1-5, is GAGVSQSPSNKVTEKGKDVELRCDPISGHTALYWYRQSLGQGLEFLIYFQGNSAPDKSGLPSDRFSAERTGGSVSTLTIQRTQQEDSAVYLCASSLDQNQPQHFGDGTRLSIL.

This clonotype was seen repeatedly, ten times or more. V gene TRBV15 combines with J gene TRBJ1-2; possibly TRBD1 for D (5 bases). The germline V and J ends were trimmed by 2 bases and 6 bases, with 16 bases remaining between them. The germline V gene has CDR1 LNHNV and CDR2 YYDKDF (reference sequence). This CDR3 comprises 15 residues. The CDR3 DNA reads TGTGCCACCAGCAGACGTAAACCGGGACTCGATGGCTACACCTTC. Amino acids: CATSRRKPGLDGYTF.

This clonotype came up many times. The chain combines TRBV5-1 with TRBJ2-2; D is possibly TRBD1 (5 bases). Germline V gene lookup returns CDR1 SGHRS and CDR2 YFSETQ. The CDR3 runs to 15 residues. Trimming cost V 4 bases and J 4 bases, with 14 bases left between them. CDR3: CASSPVAGLTGELFF. In nucleotides, the CDR3 is TGCGCCAGCAGCCCCGTGGCAGGGCTCACCGGGGAGCTGTTTTTT.

This clonotype was recorded many times. The CDR3 sequence: CAASGRNTEAFF. CDR3 nucleotides: TGTGCCGCCTCAGGGAGGAACACTGAAGCTTTCTTT. V usage is TRBV10-3 and J usage is TRBJ1-1, with a weak D call TRBD1 (5 bases). Per the germline V gene, CDR1 is ENHRY and CDR2 is SYGVKD. The length of the CDR3 is 12 residues. The V and J ends lost 11 bases and 1 base respectively, with 11 bases between them.